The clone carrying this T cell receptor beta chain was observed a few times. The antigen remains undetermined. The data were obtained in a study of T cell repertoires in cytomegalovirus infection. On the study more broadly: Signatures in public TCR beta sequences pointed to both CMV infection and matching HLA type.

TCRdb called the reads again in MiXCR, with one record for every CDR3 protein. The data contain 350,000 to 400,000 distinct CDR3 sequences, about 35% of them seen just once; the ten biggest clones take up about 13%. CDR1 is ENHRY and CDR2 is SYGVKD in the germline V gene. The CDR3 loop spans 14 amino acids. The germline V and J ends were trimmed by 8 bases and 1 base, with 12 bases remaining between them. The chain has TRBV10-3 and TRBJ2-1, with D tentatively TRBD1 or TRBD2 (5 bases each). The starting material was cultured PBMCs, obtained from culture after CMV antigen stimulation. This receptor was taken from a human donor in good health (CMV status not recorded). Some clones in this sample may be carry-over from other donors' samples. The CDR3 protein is CAISRDESYNEQFF. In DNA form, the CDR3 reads TGTGCCATCTCCAGGGACGAATCCTACAATGAGCAGTTCTTC.